This is a list of T cell receptor beta chains from one sample in a study of cytomegalovirus exposure and HLA in healthy donors. The data were produced by immunoSEQ multiplex PCR, yet TCRdb's version contains in-frame clones alone and is incomplete. This table has roughly 170,000 clones, about four fifths appearing once. Sequencing was performed on PBMCs. These receptors all come from a girl under 18 in good health and CMV-seropositive. CDR3s include the opening cysteine and the closing phenylalanine or tryptophan.

j_call v_call cdr3_aa
TRBJ2-7 TRBV9 CAGSAKDSYEQYF
TRBJ1-4 TRBV6-5 CASSGDRGNEKLFF
TRBJ1-6 TRBV14 CASSPRTDSNSPLHF
TRBJ1-1 TRBV27 CASRGADMNTEAFF
TRBJ2-1 TRBV27 CASSLPGQIYNEQFF
TRBJ2-1 TRBV29-1 CSVDTTAGGVINEQFF
TRBJ1-4 TRBV10-1 CASSETESEKLFF
TRBJ1-2 TRBV14 CASSQDRPANYGYTF
TRBJ2-3 TRBV19 CASTLDRSTDTQYF
TRBJ2-7 TRBV30 CAWRYGGSSYEQYF
TRBJ1-1 TRBV7-8 CASSEVFLAAEAFF
TRBJ1-2 TRBV9 CASRQGTHPFNYGYTF
TRBJ2-6 TRBV27 CASSLLSLGANVLTF
TRBJ1-2 TRBV23-1 CASSQQNPNYGYTF
TRBJ1-2 TRBV7-3 CASTPSKVGRTF
TRBJ1-1 TRBV29-1 CSVAQLLLNTEAFF
TRBJ1-3 TRBV7-9 CSSSLLNAGSGNTIYF
TRBJ1-1 TRBV9 CASSGHKKEVEAFF
TRBJ1-1 TRBV5-1 CASSLTSGGLNTEAFF
TRBJ1-1 TRBV7-4 CASSFRDRKLNTEAFF
TRBJ2-1 TRBV15 CATSGPQRGLNNEQFF
TRBJ1-2 TRBV5-4 CASSSTGQGRYGYTF
TRBJ1-4 TRBV6-5 CASSPTRGQEKLFF
TRBJ1-1 TRBV7-3 CASSQAGTASKAFF
TRBJ2-1 TRBV7-9 CASSLELAINEQFF
TRBJ1-2 TRBV10-3 CAISENVDRGRDGYTF
TRBJ1-2 TRBV4-1 CASSQVKDKGEIGYTF
TRBJ2-2 TRBV9 CASSVAGTGGNTGELFF
TRBJ2-4 TRBV29-1 CSGSSGGLGIQYF
TRBJ1-1 TRBV2 CASAVEEGVTEAFF
TRBJ2-5 TRBV6-1 CAAVGQVQETQYF
TRBJ1-4 TRBV5-6 CASSEDRVEKLFF
TRBJ1-2 TRBV6-1 CASSKGQGGYGYTF
TRBJ1-4 TRBV5-1 CASSLLGQGIEKLFF
TRBJ1-1 TRBV5-1 CASSLEQGRTEAFF
TRBJ2-1 TRBV5-4 CASTPLGGGAYNEQFF
TRBJ1-6 TRBV6-6 CASSWGTGDDSPLHF
TRBJ2-7 TRBV9 CASSVGWGGDSYEQYF
TRBJ1-1 TRBV6-5 CASSYQQGGNTEAFF
TRBJ2-7 TRBV6-5 CASIGTYEQYF
TRBJ2-1 TRBV5-1 CASSLRGGDNEQFF
TRBJ2-7 TRBV5-1 CASSSLPYEQYF
TRBJ2-3 TRBV29-1 CSVEGGLGDTQYF
TRBJ2-2 TRBV29-1 CSVEVGLAGPTGELFF
TRBJ1-3 TRBV11-1 CASSLRAVSGNTIYF
TRBJ1-1 TRBV6-1 CASSTDRNTEAFF
NA TRBV4-1 CASSQNSIPLPGLLSYEQYF
NA TRBV10-3 CAIREFRDRGYEQYF
TRBJ1-5 TRBV6-6 CASNDPQGYSNQPQHF
TRBJ1-5 TRBV19 CASSRDYSNQPQHF
TRBJ1-1 TRBV5-4 CASSLAGRAEAFF
TRBJ2-2 TRBV25-1 CASSGAGTANTGELFF
TRBJ2-1 TRBV7-9 CASSLPSSYNEQFF
TRBJ1-3 TRBV4-1 CASSQSGNTIYF
TRBJ2-7 TRBV6-5 CASSSRHQDFDEQYF
TRBJ1-2 TRBV6-1 CASSQNSYGYTF
TRBJ2-2 TRBV5-1 CASSSYTGELFF
TRBJ1-1 TRBV5-1 CASSLQGVMNTEAFF
TRBJ2-3 TRBV5-1 CASRVTSGGPSTDTQYF